This TCR beta chain was retrieved from a study of vaccination effects on CD4 cells after COVID-19. Pools of viral peptides were used by the ViraFEST assay to expand antigen-specific CD4+ T cells ahead of sequencing. Cultured cells yielded isolated CD4+ T cells after 10 days. Prior SARS-CoV-2 infection was absent in the vaccine recipients, as shown by negative nucleocapsid antibodies. Wells containing two million PBMC each were cultured with approximately 9.7 IU/ml IL-2 and 8 to 10 ug/ml peptides. As regards this clone: Its cognate antigen is unknown.

Broader study findings: Convalescent patients were scarce, and early post-infection timepoints were absent.

Per the germline V gene, CDR1 is SNHLY and CDR2 is FYNNEI. This CDR3 comprises 15 residues. V gave up 7 bases and J gave up 7 bases; unmatched junction bases: 12. Profiling relied on immunoSEQ multiplex PCR, and the TCRdb table lists in-frame clones only, not all of them. Of some 22,000 clones detected, under 75% appear once; the ten largest clones hold about an eighth. The V call is TRBV2, the J call TRBJ1-4; 7 bases map to TRBD1. Sequenced material: CD4+ T cells from PBMCs cultured with HCoV-OC43 spike peptides, taken before COVID-19 vaccination. The subset: HCoV-OC43 spike overlapping peptide pool stimulation. This TCR came from a human donor who received a COVID-19 vaccine. CDR3 DNA: TGTGCCAGCAAGTCAGGGGGTTATCGTTTTGAAAAACTGTTTTTT. Translation gives CASKSGGYRFEKLFF.